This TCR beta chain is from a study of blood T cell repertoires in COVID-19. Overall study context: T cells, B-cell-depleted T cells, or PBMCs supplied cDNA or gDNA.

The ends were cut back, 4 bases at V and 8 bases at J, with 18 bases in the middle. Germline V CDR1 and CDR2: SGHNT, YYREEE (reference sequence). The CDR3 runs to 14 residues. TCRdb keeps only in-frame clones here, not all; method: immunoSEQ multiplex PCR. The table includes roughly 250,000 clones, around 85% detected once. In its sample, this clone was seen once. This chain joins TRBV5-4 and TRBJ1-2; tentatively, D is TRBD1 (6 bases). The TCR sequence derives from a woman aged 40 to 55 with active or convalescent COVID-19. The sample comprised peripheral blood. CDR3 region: CASSPEGGLGGYTF. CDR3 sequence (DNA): TGTGCCAGCAGCCCTGAGGGGGGGCTGGGAGGCTACACCTTC.